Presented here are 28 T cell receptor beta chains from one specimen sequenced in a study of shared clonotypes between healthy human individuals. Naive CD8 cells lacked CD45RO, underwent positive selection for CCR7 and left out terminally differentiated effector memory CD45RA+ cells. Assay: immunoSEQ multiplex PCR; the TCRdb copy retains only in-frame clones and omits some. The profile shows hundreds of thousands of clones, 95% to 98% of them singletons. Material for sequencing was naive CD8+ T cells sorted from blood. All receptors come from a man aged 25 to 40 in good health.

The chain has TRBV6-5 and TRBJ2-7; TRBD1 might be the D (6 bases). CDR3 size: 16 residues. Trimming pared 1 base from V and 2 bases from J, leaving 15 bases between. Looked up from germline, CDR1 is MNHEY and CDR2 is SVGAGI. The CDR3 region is CASSYWAGDMTYEQYF. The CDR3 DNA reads TGTGCCAGCAGTTACTGGGCAGGGGATATGACCTACGAGCAGTACTTC.

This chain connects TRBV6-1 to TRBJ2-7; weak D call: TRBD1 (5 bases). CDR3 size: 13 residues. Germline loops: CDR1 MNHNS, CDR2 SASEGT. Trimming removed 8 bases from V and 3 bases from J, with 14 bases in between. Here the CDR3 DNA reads TGTGCCAGCCGTATAACCAGGGTCTACGAGCAGTACTTC. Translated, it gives CASRITRVYEQYF.

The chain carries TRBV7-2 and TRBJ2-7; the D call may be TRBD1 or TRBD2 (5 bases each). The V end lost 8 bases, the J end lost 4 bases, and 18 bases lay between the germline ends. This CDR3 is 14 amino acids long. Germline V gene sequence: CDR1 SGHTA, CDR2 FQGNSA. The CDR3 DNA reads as TGTGCCAGCGGTCCGGGCGAGGGGCGGTACGAGCAGTACTTC. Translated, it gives CASGPGEGRYEQYF.

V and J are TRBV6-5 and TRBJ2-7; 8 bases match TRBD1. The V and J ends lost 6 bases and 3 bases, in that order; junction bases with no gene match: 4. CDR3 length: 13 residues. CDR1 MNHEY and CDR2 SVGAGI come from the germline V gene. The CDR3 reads CASRRDRFYEQYF. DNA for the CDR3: TGTGCCAGCAGGAGGGACAGGTTCTACGAGCAGTACTTC.

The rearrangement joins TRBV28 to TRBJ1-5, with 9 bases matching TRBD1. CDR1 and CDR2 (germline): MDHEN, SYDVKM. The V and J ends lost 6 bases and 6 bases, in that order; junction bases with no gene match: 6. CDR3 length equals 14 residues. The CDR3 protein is CASSPGQGVQPQHF. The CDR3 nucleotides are TGTGCCAGCAGCCCGGGACAGGGCGTTCAGCCCCAGCATTTT.

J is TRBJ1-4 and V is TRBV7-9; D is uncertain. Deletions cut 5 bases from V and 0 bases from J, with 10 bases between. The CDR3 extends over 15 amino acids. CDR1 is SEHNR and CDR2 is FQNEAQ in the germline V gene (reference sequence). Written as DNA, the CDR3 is TGTGCCAGCAGCGCGCGAACTGCAACTAATGAAAAACTGTTTTTT. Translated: CASSARTATNEKLFF.

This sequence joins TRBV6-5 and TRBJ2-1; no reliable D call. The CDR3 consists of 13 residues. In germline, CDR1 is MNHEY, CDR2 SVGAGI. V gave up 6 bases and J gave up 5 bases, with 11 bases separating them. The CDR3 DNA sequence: TGTGCCAGCAGCCCGACATTAAACAATGAGCAGTTCTTC. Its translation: CASSPTLNNEQFF.

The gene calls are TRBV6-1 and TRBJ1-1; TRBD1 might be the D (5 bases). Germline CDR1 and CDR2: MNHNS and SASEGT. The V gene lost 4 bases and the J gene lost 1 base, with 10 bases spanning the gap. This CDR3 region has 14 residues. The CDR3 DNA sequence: TGTGCCAGCAGTGCCAGGGTAGGGAACACTGAAGCTTTCTTT. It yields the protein CASSARVGNTEAFF.

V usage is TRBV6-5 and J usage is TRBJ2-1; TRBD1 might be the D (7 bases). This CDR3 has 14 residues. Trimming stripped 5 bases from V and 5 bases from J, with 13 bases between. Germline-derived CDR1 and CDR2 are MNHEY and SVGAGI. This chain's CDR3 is CASSLRGEDNEQFF. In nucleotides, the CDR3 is TGTGCCAGCAGTCTCAGGGGGGAGGACAATGAGCAGTTCTTC.

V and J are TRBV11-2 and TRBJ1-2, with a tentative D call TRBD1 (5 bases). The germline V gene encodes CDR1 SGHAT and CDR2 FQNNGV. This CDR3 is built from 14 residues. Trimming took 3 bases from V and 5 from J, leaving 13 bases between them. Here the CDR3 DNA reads TGTGCCAGCAGCTTCACCGGGACGGCTTATGGCTACACCTTC. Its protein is CASSFTGTAYGYTF. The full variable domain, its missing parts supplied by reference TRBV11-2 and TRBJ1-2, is EAGVAQSPRYKIIEKRQSVAFWCNPISGHATLYWYQQILGQGPKLLIQFQNNGVVDDSQLPKDRFSAERLKGVDSTLKIQPAKLEDSAVYLCASSFTGTAYGYTFGSGTRLTVV.

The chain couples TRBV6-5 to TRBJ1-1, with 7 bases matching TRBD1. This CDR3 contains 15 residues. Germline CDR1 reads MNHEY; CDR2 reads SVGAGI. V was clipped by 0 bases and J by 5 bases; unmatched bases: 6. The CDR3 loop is CASSYSAGGRTEAFF. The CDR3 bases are TGTGCCAGCAGTTACTCGGCAGGGGGTAGAACTGAAGCTTTCTTT.

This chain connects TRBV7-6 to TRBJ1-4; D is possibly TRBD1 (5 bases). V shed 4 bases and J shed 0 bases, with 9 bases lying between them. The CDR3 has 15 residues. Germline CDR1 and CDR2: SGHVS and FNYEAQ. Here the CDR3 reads CASSSQQATNEKLFF. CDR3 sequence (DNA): TGTGCCAGCAGCTCCCAACAGGCAACTAATGAAAAACTGTTTTTT.

The CDR3 DNA sequence: TGTGCCAGCAGCTTATTTCGGACCCACTACAATGAGCAGTTCTTC. Amino acid sequence: CASSLFRTHYNEQFF. V usage is TRBV11-2 and J usage is TRBJ2-1; D call uncertain. Germline lookup yields CDR1 SGHAT and CDR2 FQNNGV. The CDR3 runs 15 residues. Trimming cost V 2 bases and J 3 bases, with 11 bases left between them.

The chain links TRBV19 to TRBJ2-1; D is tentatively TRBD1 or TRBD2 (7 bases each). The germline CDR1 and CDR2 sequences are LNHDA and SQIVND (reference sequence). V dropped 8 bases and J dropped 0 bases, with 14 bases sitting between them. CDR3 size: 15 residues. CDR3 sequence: CASVKRDSSYNEQFF. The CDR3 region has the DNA TGTGCCAGTGTAAAGCGGGACAGCTCCTACAATGAGCAGTTCTTC.

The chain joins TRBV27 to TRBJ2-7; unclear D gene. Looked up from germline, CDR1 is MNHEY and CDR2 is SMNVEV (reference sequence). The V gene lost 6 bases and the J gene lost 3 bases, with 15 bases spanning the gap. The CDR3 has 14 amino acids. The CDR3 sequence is CASRPTPDFYEQYF. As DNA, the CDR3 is TGTGCCAGCAGACCAACCCCAGATTTCTACGAGCAGTACTTC.

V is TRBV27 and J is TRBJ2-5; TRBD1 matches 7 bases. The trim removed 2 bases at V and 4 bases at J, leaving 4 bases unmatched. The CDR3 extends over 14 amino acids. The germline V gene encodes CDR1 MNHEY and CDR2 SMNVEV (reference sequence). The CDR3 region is CASSLIQGIETQYF. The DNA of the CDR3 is TGTGCCAGCAGTTTAATACAGGGGATAGAGACCCAGTACTTC.

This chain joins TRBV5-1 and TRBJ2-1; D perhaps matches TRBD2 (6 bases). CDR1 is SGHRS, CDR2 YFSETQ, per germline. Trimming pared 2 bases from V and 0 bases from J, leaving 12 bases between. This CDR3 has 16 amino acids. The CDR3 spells CASSLTSPSSYNEQFF. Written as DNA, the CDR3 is TGCGCCAGCAGCTTAACTAGCCCAAGCTCCTACAATGAGCAGTTCTTC.

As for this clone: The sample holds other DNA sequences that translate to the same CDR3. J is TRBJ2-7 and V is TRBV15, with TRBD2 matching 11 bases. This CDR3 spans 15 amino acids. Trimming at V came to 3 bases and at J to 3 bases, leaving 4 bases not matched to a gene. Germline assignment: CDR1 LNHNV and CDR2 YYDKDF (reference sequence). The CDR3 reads CATSRGTSGNYEQYF. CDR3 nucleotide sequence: TGTGCCACCAGCAGGGGGACTAGCGGTAACTACGAGCAGTACTTC.

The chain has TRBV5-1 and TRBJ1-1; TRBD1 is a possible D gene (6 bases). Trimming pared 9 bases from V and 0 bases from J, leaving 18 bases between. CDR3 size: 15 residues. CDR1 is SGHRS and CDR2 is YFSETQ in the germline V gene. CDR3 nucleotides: TGCGCCACCTCAGAACAGGGCAGCATGAACACTGAAGCTTTCTTT. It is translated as CATSEQGSMNTEAFF.

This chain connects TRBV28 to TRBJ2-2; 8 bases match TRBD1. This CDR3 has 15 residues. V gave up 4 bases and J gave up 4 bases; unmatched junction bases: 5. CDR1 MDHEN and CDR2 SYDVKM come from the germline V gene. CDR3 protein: CASSSLDRGTGELFF. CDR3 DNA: TGTGCCAGCAGTTCCCTCGACAGGGGCACCGGGGAGCTGTTTTTT.

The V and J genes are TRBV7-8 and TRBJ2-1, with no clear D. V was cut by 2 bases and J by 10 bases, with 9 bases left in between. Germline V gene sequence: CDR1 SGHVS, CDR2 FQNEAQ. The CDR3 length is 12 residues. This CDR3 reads CASSLRLREQFF. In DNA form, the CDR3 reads TGTGCCAGCAGCTTAAGGCTTCGGGAGCAGTTCTTC.

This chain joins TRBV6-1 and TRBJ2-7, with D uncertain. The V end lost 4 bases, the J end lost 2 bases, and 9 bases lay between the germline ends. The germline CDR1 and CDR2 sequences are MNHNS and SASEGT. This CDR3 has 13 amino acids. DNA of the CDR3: TGTGCCAGCAGTGGAGGCCGAACCTACGAGCAGTACTTC. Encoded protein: CASSGGRTYEQYF.

This CDR3 reads CASSTSHSEYTDTQYF. CDR3 nucleotide sequence: TGTGCCAGCAGTACCTCCCATAGCGAGTACACAGATACGCAGTATTTT. The chain combines TRBV27 with TRBJ2-3; D is possibly TRBD2 (5 bases). Germline CDR1 and CDR2: MNHEY and SMNVEV (reference sequence). The CDR3 extends over 16 amino acids. V dropped 5 bases and J dropped 2 bases, with 17 bases sitting between them.

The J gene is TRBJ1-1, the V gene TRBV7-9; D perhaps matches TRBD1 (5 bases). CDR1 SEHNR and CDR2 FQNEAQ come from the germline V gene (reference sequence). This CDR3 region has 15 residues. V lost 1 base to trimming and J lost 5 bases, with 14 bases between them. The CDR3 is CASSLGRGRRTEAFF. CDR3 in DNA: TGTGCCAGCAGCTTAGGGAGGGGTCGGCGGACTGAAGCTTTCTTT.

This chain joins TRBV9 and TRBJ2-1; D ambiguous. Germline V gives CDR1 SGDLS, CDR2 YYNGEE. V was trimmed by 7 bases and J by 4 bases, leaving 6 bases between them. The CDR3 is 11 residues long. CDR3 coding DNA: TGTGCCAGCGGACGATACAATGAGCAGTTCTTC. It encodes CASGRYNEQFF.

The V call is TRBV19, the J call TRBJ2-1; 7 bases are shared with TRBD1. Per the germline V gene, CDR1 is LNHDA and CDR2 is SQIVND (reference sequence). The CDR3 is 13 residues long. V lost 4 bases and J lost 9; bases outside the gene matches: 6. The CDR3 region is CASSTSGQVEQFF. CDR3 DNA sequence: TGTGCCAGTAGTACCTCAGGACAGGTTGAGCAGTTCTTC.

CDR3 residues: CSVESWASGSYNEQFF. The DNA of the CDR3 is TGCAGCGTTGAATCCTGGGCTAGCGGGTCCTACAATGAGCAGTTCTTC. This chain uses TRBV29-1 with TRBJ2-1, with 8 bases identical to TRBD2. With 2 bases clipped from V and 1 base from J, the junction kept 7 bases outside the gene matches. Germline V CDR1 and CDR2: SQVTM, ANQGSEA. There are 16 residues in the CDR3.

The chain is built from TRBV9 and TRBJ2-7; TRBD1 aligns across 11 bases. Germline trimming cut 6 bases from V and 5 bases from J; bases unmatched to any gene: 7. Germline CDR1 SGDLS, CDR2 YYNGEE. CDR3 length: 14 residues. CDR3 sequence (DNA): TGTGCCAGCACCGCGGGGGACAGGGGGAACGAGCAGTACTTC. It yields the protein CASTAGDRGNEQYF.